The 21 T cell receptor beta chains given below trace back to one sample, sequenced in a study of cytomegalovirus exposure and HLA in healthy donors. Primers for the PCR totalled 60 Vbeta and 13 Jbeta. This table comes from immunoSEQ multiplex PCR, and its TCRdb copy is limited to in-frame clones, with some not included. Found here are roughly 50,000 clones, roughly 75% of them singletons; the top ten hold 6.8%. The sample comprised PBMCs. Source of these receptors: a young man in good health and CMV-seropositive.

The rearrangement links TRBV4-3 to TRBJ2-1; D might be TRBD1 (6 bases). The V gene lost 0 bases and the J gene lost 10 bases, with 19 bases spanning the gap. The germline V gene has CDR1 LGHNA and CDR2 YSLEER. The CDR3 totals 16 residues. CDR3 sequence (DNA): TGCGCCAGCAGCCAAGATAGGCCCCTACAGGGTTTGGAGCAGTTCTTC. Its protein is CASSQDRPLQGLEQFF.

V and J are TRBV18 and TRBJ2-7; perhaps TRBD1 as D (6 bases). Between the trimmed V and J ends, which lost 2 bases and 3 bases, there was a span of 17 bases. Looked up from germline, CDR1 is KGHSH and CDR2 is LQKENI. The CDR3 sequence is 16 residues long. The CDR3 coding sequence is TGTGCCAGCTCACCAAGGCGGGCAGGGGACGGCTACGAGCAGTACTTC. Protein sequence: CASSPRRAGDGYEQYF.

This clone was seen a handful of times. V usage is TRBV6-1 and J usage is TRBJ1-2, with 9 bases that match TRBD1. Losses at the gene ends were 8 bases for V and 2 bases for J; bases not matched to a gene: 6. Looked up from germline, CDR1 is MNHNS and CDR2 is SASEGT. The CDR3 runs 14 residues. This chain's CDR3 is CASGTGGANYGYTF. As DNA, the CDR3 is TGTGCCAGCGGTACAGGGGGCGCGAACTATGGCTACACCTTC.

The V call is TRBV10-3, the J call TRBJ1-1; the match to TRBD1 covers 12 bases. J lost 7 bases, V lost 2 bases, and 5 bases had no gene match. This CDR3 region has 15 residues. CDR1 and CDR2 from the germline V gene are ENHRY and SYGVKD. The DNA of the CDR3 is TGTGCCATCAGTGAGCCGGGACAGGGGGCGGGTGAAGCTTTCTTT. This translates into CAISEPGQGAGEAFF.

This clone was recorded once. The chain recombines TRBV10-3 with TRBJ2-7; TRBD1 aligns across 7 bases. The CDR3 loop spans 13 amino acids. CDR1 and CDR2 from the germline V gene are ENHRY and SYGVKD. Trimming at V came to 5 bases and at J to 7 bases, leaving 8 bases not matched to a gene. CDR3 protein: CAISTTGLREQYF. In DNA, the CDR3 is TGTGCCATCAGTACGACAGGGTTGAGGGAGCAGTACTTC.

V and J are TRBV9 and TRBJ2-2, with a weak D call TRBD1 (5 bases). Germline V gene lookup returns CDR1 SGDLS and CDR2 YYNGEE. The CDR3 consists of 16 residues. Trimming took off 3 bases at V and 5 bases at J, with 17 bases between the two ends. CDR3 nucleotides: TGTGCCAGCAGCGAACCCCAGGGTTTACAGACCGGGGAGCTGTTTTTT. Translation: CASSEPQGLQTGELFF. The variable domain in full, with the rest retrieved from reference TRBV9 and TRBJ2-2, is DSGVTQTPKHLITATGQRVTLRCSPRSGDLSVYWYQQSLDQGLQFLIQYYNGEERAKGNILERFSAQQFPDLHSELNLSSLELGDSALYFCASSEPQGLQTGELFFGEGSRLTVL.

J is TRBJ2-5 and V is TRBV13; 10 nucleotides line up with TRBD2. The J call is doubtful: the DNA matches TRBJ2-7 better. Germline lookup yields CDR1 PRHDT and CDR2 FYEKMQ (reference sequence). The CDR3 sequence is 17 residues long. CDR3 loop: CASSYTLAGAPRYEQYF. CDR3 bases: TGTGCCAGCAGCTACACTCTAGCGGGGGCACCAAGATACGAGCAGTACTTC.

This CDR3 reads CASSPQGPSTDTQYF. CDR3 nucleotides: TGTGCCAGCAGCCCACAGGGGCCTAGCACAGATACGCAGTATTTT. The chain recombines TRBV4-2 with TRBJ2-3; 7 bases agree with TRBD1. CDR1 and CDR2 from the germline V gene are LGHNA and YNFKEQ. The CDR3 runs 15 residues. Unmatched junction bases numbered 4, after V lost 4 bases and J lost 0 bases.

This clone was observed a single time. CDR3 loop: CASSLTQGAGGNTEAFF. The CDR3 nucleotides are TGTGCCAGCAGCCTAACCCAGGGGGCAGGGGGGAACACTGAAGCTTTCTTT. The chain combines TRBV28 with TRBJ1-1; 8 nucleotides match TRBD1. Losses at the gene ends were 6 bases for V and 1 base for J; bases not matched to a gene: 13. The germline CDR1 and CDR2 sequences are MDHEN and SYDVKM. This CDR3 has 17 amino acids.

Only one count was recorded for this clone. V gene TRBV27 combines with J gene TRBJ1-5, with D possibly matching TRBD1 (6 bases). The CDR3 has 15 amino acids. The germline gives CDR1 MNHEY, CDR2 SMNVEV (reference sequence). The V end was cut by 5 bases, the J end by 6 bases, with 17 bases between. CDR3 in amino acids: CASSPDGGARQPQHF. In DNA form, the CDR3 reads TGTGCCAGCAGTCCCGATGGGGGGGCTCGTCAGCCCCAGCATTTT.

The table lists this clone with a few counts. The V call is TRBV6-5, the J call TRBJ2-7; perhaps TRBD1 as D (5 bases). The CDR3 covers 14 residues. The germline V and J ends were trimmed by 7 bases and 4 bases, with 17 bases remaining between them. Germline V CDR1 and CDR2: MNHEY, SVGAGI. The CDR3 DNA follows: TGTGCCAGCACCTTAACGGCAGGGTCTTACGAGCAGTACTTC. Translated: CASTLTAGSYEQYF.

This chain uses TRBV7-6 with TRBJ1-5, with a weak D call TRBD1 (5 bases). Deletions cut 2 bases from V and 9 bases from J, with 17 bases between. CDR1 SGHVS and CDR2 FNYEAQ come from the germline V gene. This CDR3 spans 15 amino acids. CDR3: CASSLSPGTSGPQHF. In DNA, the CDR3 is TGTGCCAGCAGCTTATCGCCAGGGACTTCGGGGCCCCAGCATTTT.

This clone was seen only once. This sequence joins TRBV4-1 and TRBJ2-7; perhaps TRBD2 as D (5 bases). V was shortened by 1 base and J by 7 bases, with 11 bases between the two germline ends. CDR3 length: 13 amino acids. The V gene's germline CDR1 is MGHRA and CDR2 YSYEKL. CDR3 amino acids: CASSQGVAREQYF. The CDR3, as DNA: TGCGCCAGCAGCCAAGGTGTAGCGAGGGAGCAGTACTTC.

The rearrangement uses TRBV27 and TRBJ2-5; TRBD2 agrees at 9 bases. TRBJ2-7 matches the DNA end more closely, so the J call is doubtful. Germline CDR1 MNHEY, CDR2 SMNVEV (reference sequence). The CDR3 length is 15 residues. As DNA, the CDR3 is TGTGCCAGCAGTCCTCTGGGCGGGGGGGCCTACGAGCAGTACTTC. Translating gives CASSPLGGGAYEQYF.

The J gene is TRBJ1-1, the V gene TRBV14; D perhaps matches TRBD1 (5 bases). This CDR3 comprises 12 residues. The germline V and J ends were trimmed by 4 bases and 6 bases, with 9 bases remaining between them. Germline CDR1 and CDR2: SGHDN and FVKESK. The CDR3: CASSRARAEAFF. In DNA form, the CDR3 reads TGTGCCAGCAGCCGAGCCAGGGCTGAAGCTTTCTTT.

Written as DNA, the CDR3 is TGTGCCAGCAGTACCAACCGGGACAGGGGGCGACATGGCTACACCTTC. It translates to CASSTNRDRGRHGYTF. The rearrangement uses TRBV27 and TRBJ1-2, with 12 bases fitting TRBD1. The ends lost 5 bases at V and 6 bases at J; junction bases unmatched: 10. The CDR3 extends over 16 amino acids. Germline V gene lookup returns CDR1 MNHEY and CDR2 SMNVEV (reference sequence).

The rearrangement uses TRBV11-2 and TRBJ2-4, with D unresolved. The V end lost 2 bases, the J end lost 9 bases, and 17 bases lay between the germline ends. This CDR3 region has 15 residues. Germline V gene lookup returns CDR1 SGHAT and CDR2 FQNNGV. CDR3 sequence (DNA): TGTGCCAGCAGCTTAATGTCTAGAGGCAGCGCCATTCAGTACTTC. It specifies CASSLMSRGSAIQYF.

The CDR3 reads CASSPGQNQPQHF. The CDR3 bases are TGCGCCAGCAGCCCGGGACAGAATCAGCCCCAGCATTTT. The chain has TRBV5-1 and TRBJ1-5, with 7 bases matching TRBD1. V lost 4 bases to trimming and J lost 4 bases; unmatched junction nucleotides: 2. CDR1 and CDR2 from the germline V gene are SGHRS and YFSETQ. The CDR3 has 13 amino acids.

The chain joins TRBV27 to TRBJ2-7, with D perhaps matching TRBD1 (6 bases). Trimming took off 5 bases at V and 5 bases at J, with 22 bases between the two ends. The CDR3 has 16 residues. CDR1 MNHEY and CDR2 SMNVEV come from the germline V gene (reference sequence). This chain's CDR3 is CASSPPPQTGFNEQYF. The CDR3 bases are TGTGCCAGCAGTCCCCCACCTCAGACAGGATTTAACGAGCAGTACTTC.

The sample holds one count of this clone. This chain links TRBV7-9 with TRBJ2-5, with a tentative D call TRBD2 (6 bases). V was cut by 4 bases and J by 1 base, with 13 bases left in between. Germline assignment: CDR1 SEHNR and CDR2 FQNEAQ (reference sequence). The CDR3 extends over 15 amino acids. CDR3 sequence (DNA): TGTGCCAGCAGCTCCATTAGGGGACTCCAAGAGACCCAGTACTTC. This encodes CASSSIRGLQETQYF.

The rearrangement uses TRBV14 and TRBJ1-4, with D unclear. In germline, CDR1 is SGHDN, CDR2 FVKESK. With 3 bases removed from V and 7 bases from J, the gap between germline ends came to 18 bases. The CDR3 totals 16 residues. CDR3 in amino acids: CASSHPTERVIEKLFF. The CDR3 DNA is TGTGCCAGCAGCCATCCCACGGAGAGGGTGATTGAAAAACTGTTTTTT.